These T cell receptor beta chains were read from a single sample in a study of T cell responses to AZD1222 COVID-19 vaccine. Data came from immunoSEQ multiplex PCR; TCRdb stores just in-frame clones and leaves some out. The sample yields about 78,000 clones, roughly 90% seen once. The sequences come from peripheral blood, collected on day 0 of AZD1222 vaccination. These receptors were taken from an adult in good health. The CDR3 runs from the conserved cysteine through the conserved F or W. Each record gives: clone size, V gene, D gene, J gene, CDR3 DNA, CDR3 protein. D genes are given only for firm matches. The listing skips clone size in some rows; elsewhere it reads once, few, many or a size class.

clone size: NA
V gene: TRBV28
D gene: NA
J gene: TRBJ2-1
CDR3 DNA: TGTGCCAGCAGTCGCAGGGGAATTTTTGGGTCCTACAATGAGCAGTTCTTC
CDR3 protein: CASSRRGIFGSYNEQFF

clone size: NA
V gene: TRBV6-5
D gene: NA
J gene: TRBJ1-2
CDR3 DNA: TGTGCCAGCAGTTACTCGCCCAGCAACTATGGCTACACCTTC
CDR3 protein: CASSYSPSNYGYTF

clone size: NA
V gene: TRBV20-1
D gene: NA
J gene: TRBJ1-2
CDR3 DNA: TGCAGTGCCCCGTTCCTGGGGGGCTACACCTTC
CDR3 protein: CSAPFLGGYTF

clone size: NA
V gene: TRBV2
D gene: NA
J gene: TRBJ2-1
CDR3 DNA: TGTGCCACTATACAGGGTACATACAATGAGCAGTTCTTC
CDR3 protein: CATIQGTYNEQFF

clone size: once
V gene: TRBV30
D gene: NA
J gene: TRBJ1-3
CDR3 DNA: TGTGCCTGGAGTGGGAATCCGGGAAACACCATATATTTT
CDR3 protein: CAWSGNPGNTIYF

clone size: NA
V gene: TRBV14
D gene: NA
J gene: TRBJ1-2
CDR3 DNA: TGTGCCAGCAGCCATGGTTCGCAGGGCTACACCTTC
CDR3 protein: CASSHGSQGYTF

clone size: NA
V gene: TRBV11-2
D gene: NA
J gene: TRBJ2-1
CDR3 DNA: TGTGCATCGTCGGCGGATTACAATGAGCAGTTCTTC
CDR3 protein: CASSADYNEQFF

clone size: NA
V gene: TRBV29-1
D gene: NA
J gene: TRBJ1-4
CDR3 DNA: TGCAGCGGCAGGGCAAATGAAAAACTGTTTTTT
CDR3 protein: CSGRANEKLFF

clone size: once
V gene: TRBV7-8
D gene: NA
J gene: TRBJ1-1
CDR3 DNA: TGTGCCAGCAGCTTTGTGTGGGGGAACACTGAAGCTTTCTTT
CDR3 protein: CASSFVWGNTEAFF

clone size: once
V gene: TRBV5-8
D gene: TRBD2
J gene: TRBJ2-1
CDR3 DNA: TGTGCCAGCAGCTTAGGTAGCGGGGAGGCGAATGAGCAGTTCTTC
CDR3 protein: CASSLGSGEANEQFF

clone size: NA
V gene: TRBV7-2
D gene: NA
J gene: TRBJ2-7
CDR3 DNA: TGTGCCAGCAGCTTATACTACGAGCAGTACTTC
CDR3 protein: CASSLYYEQYF

clone size: once
V gene: TRBV28
D gene: NA
J gene: TRBJ2-5
CDR3 DNA: TGTGCCAGCAGTTTCCGAGTAATCCAAGAGACCCAGTACTTC
CDR3 protein: CASSFRVIQETQYF

clone size: NA
V gene: TRBV3-1/TRBV3-2
D gene: TRBD1
J gene: TRBJ2-1
CDR3 DNA: TGTGCCAGCACCCACGGGACAGGGGGGTATGAGCAGTTCTTC
CDR3 protein: CASTHGTGGYEQFF

clone size: few
V gene: TRBV2
D gene: NA
J gene: TRBJ2-2
CDR3 DNA: TGTGCCAGCACCGAGGGATGGACCGGGGAGCTGTTTTTT
CDR3 protein: CASTEGWTGELFF

clone size: NA
V gene: TRBV18
D gene: NA
J gene: TRBJ1-1
CDR3 DNA: TGTGCCAGCTCACCAGGCGGTAACACTGAAGCTTTCTTT
CDR3 protein: CASSPGGNTEAFF

clone size: NA
V gene: TRBV28
D gene: NA
J gene: TRBJ2-1
CDR3 DNA: TGTGCCAGCAGTTTATTTGAGGGGGAGCAAGGTGAGCAGTTCTTC
CDR3 protein: CASSLFEGEQGEQFF

clone size: NA
V gene: TRBV5-1
D gene: NA
J gene: TRBJ1-2
CDR3 DNA: TGCGCCAGCAGCCTAAATGCAGGGACGGACTATGGCTACACCTTC
CDR3 protein: CASSLNAGTDYGYTF

clone size: NA
V gene: TRBV27
D gene: NA
J gene: TRBJ2-2
CDR3 DNA: TGTGCCAGCAGTTTAGGACAGAGAACGACCGGGGAGCTGTTTTTT
CDR3 protein: CASSLGQRTTGELFF

clone size: NA
V gene: TRBV4-3
D gene: TRBD1
J gene: TRBJ1-2
CDR3 DNA: TGCGCCAGCAGCCAAGGACAGGGGGTATACGGCTACACCTTC
CDR3 protein: CASSQGQGVYGYTF

clone size: NA
V gene: TRBV5-6
D gene: NA
J gene: TRBJ1-6
CDR3 DNA: TGTGCCAGCAGCTTGGCCGGGGAGAGACCGCCTGTCCACTTT
CDR3 protein: CASSLAGERPPVHF

clone size: few
V gene: TRBV7-6
D gene: NA
J gene: TRBJ1-4
CDR3 DNA: TGTGCCAGCAGCTCCCGGGGGGGAACTAATGAAAAACTGTTTTTT
CDR3 protein: CASSSRGGTNEKLFF

clone size: NA
V gene: TRBV5-1
D gene: NA
J gene: TRBJ2-1
CDR3 DNA: TGCGCCAGCACCATCGGGAGCTTTGACAATGAGCAGTTCTTC
CDR3 protein: CASTIGSFDNEQFF

clone size: NA
V gene: TRBV9
D gene: NA
J gene: TRBJ1-1
CDR3 DNA: TGTGCCAGCAGCGCAGGACCGGAGAGGGGTGAAGCTTTCTTT
CDR3 protein: CASSAGPERGEAFF

clone size: NA
V gene: TRBV7-9
D gene: NA
J gene: TRBJ1-4
CDR3 DNA: TGTGCCAGCAGCCCCGACAGGTACGATGAAAAACTGTTTTTT
CDR3 protein: CASSPDRYDEKLFF

clone size: once
V gene: TRBV6-6
D gene: NA
J gene: TRBJ1-2
CDR3 DNA: TGTGCCAGCAGTTACTCGGAACAGCCAATGAACTATGGCTACACCTTC
CDR3 protein: CASSYSEQPMNYGYTF

clone size: NA
V gene: TRBV5-1
D gene: NA
J gene: TRBJ1-1
CDR3 DNA: TGCGCCAGCAGCTGGGACAAAACCTATAACACTGAAGCTTTCTTT
CDR3 protein: CASSWDKTYNTEAFF

clone size: NA
V gene: TRBV7-9
D gene: NA
J gene: TRBJ2-6
CDR3 DNA: TGTGCCAGCAGCTCGCGTACCAACAGGGCCGGGGCCAACGTCCTGACTTTC
CDR3 protein: CASSSRTNRAGANVLTF

clone size: NA
V gene: TRBV10-3
D gene: TRBD1
J gene: TRBJ2-7
CDR3 DNA: TGTGCCATCAGTGAGCCGGACGGGACAGGGCGCGAGCAGTACTTC
CDR3 protein: CAISEPDGTGREQYF

clone size: NA
V gene: TRBV25-1
D gene: NA
J gene: TRBJ1-1
CDR3 DNA: TGTGCCAGCAGTGTTTCGGACACTGAAGCTTTCTTT
CDR3 protein: CASSVSDTEAFF